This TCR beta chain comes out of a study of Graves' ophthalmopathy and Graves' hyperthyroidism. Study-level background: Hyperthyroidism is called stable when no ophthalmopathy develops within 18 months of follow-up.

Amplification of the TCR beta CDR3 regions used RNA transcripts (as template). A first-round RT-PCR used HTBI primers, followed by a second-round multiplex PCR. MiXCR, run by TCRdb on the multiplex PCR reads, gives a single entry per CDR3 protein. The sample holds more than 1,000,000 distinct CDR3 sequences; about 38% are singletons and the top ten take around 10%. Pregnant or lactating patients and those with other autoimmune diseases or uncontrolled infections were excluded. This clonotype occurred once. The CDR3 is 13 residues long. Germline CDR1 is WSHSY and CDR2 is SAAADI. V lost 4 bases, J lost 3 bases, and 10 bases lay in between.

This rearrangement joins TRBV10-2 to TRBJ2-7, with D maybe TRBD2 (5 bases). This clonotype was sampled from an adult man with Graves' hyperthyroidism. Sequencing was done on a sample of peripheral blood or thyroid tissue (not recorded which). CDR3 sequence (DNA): TGCGCCAGCAGTGCCAAAGGGAGCTACGAGCAGTACTTC. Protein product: CASSAKGSYEQYF.